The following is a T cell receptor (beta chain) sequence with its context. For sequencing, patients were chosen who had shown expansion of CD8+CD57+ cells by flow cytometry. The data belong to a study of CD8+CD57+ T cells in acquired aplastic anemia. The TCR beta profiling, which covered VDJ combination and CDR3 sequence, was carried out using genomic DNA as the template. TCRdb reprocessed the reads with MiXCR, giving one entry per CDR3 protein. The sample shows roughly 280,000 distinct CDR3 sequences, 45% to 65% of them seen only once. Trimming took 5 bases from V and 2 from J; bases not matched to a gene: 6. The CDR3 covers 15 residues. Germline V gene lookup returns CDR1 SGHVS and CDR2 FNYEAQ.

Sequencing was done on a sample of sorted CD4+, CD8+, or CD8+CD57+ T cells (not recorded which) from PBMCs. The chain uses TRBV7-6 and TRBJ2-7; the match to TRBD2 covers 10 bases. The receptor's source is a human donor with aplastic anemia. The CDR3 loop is CASSTSGVPPYEQYF. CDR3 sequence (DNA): TGTGCCAGCAGCACTAGCGGGGTACCCCCCTACGAGCAGTACTTC.